The next 24 T cell receptor beta chains were all read from a single sample in a study of blood T cell repertoires in COVID-19. Here immunoSEQ multiplex PCR was the method, and the copy in TCRdb shows in-frame clones only, minus some. In the table there are just over 300,000 clones, about 88% of which are singletons. The source material was PBMCs or T cells enriched from blood (not recorded which). These TCRs come from a woman aged 40 to 50 who had recovered from COVID-19.

The chain combines TRBV28 with TRBJ2-1, with 10 bases that match TRBD2. Germline V gene lookup returns CDR1 MDHEN and CDR2 SYDVKM. The CDR3 runs 16 residues. After removal of 4 bases from V and 5 bases from J, the junction contained 8 bases not matched to a gene. The CDR3 region has the DNA TGTGCCAGCAGTTCGCCCACTAGCGGGGTCGACAATGAGCAGTTCTTC. Protein sequence: CASSSPTSGVDNEQFF.

This rearrangement joins TRBV30 to TRBJ2-3; perhaps TRBD2 as D (5 bases). V was clipped by 3 bases and J by 3 bases, with 22 bases between them. Germline V gene sequence: CDR1 GTSNPN, CDR2 SVGIG (reference sequence). The CDR3 extends over 17 amino acids. The CDR3 reads CAWRTPPEGSGTDTQYF. The CDR3 DNA is TGTGCCTGGAGAACCCCCCCTGAGGGATCGGGGACAGATACGCAGTATTTT.

J is TRBJ2-1 and V is TRBV5-4; D ambiguous. V was trimmed by 0 bases and J by 0 bases, leaving 7 bases between them. Germline CDR1 reads SGHNT; CDR2 reads YYREEE (reference sequence). This CDR3 has 15 residues. This CDR3 is CASSLGANSYNEQFF. The DNA for the CDR3 is TGTGCCAGCAGCTTGGGAGCTAACTCCTACAATGAGCAGTTCTTC.

The V gene is TRBV3-1 (or the pseudogene TRBV3-2), the J gene TRBJ1-4; TRBD1 agrees at 9 bases. J gave up 8 bases and V 4 bases, and 8 bases lay outside the gene matches. This CDR3 is 15 amino acids long. Germline loops: CDR1 LGHDT, CDR2 YNNKEL (reference sequence). This CDR3 reads CASSPVTGGGEKLFF. The DNA for the CDR3 is TGTGCCAGCAGCCCTGTGACAGGGGGTGGCGAAAAACTGTTTTTT.

V gene TRBV24-1 combines with J gene TRBJ1-1; 9 nucleotides agree with TRBD1. The CDR3 length is 14 residues. Trimming removed 4 bases from V and 4 bases from J; junction bases left unmatched: 3. Germline-derived CDR1 and CDR2 are KGHDR and SFDVKD. The CDR3 here is CATSDGTGRTEAFF. In nucleotides, the CDR3 is TGTGCCACCAGTGACGGGACAGGGCGCACTGAAGCTTTCTTT.

Details on this clone: Other DNA sequences from this sample encode an identical CDR3 as well. This chain connects TRBV27 to TRBJ2-7; D is unclear. This CDR3 contains 13 residues. V lost 2 bases and J lost 1, with 6 bases in between. Germline V lookup: CDR1 MNHEY, CDR2 SMNVEV (reference sequence). This chain's CDR3 is CASSLGQSYEQYF. CDR3 DNA sequence: TGTGCCAGCAGTTTAGGCCAATCCTACGAGCAGTACTTC.

The gene calls are TRBV12-3 or TRBV12-4 and TRBJ1-1, with D unresolved. The CDR3 is 12 amino acids. The V and J ends lost 5 bases and 4 bases respectively, with 8 bases between them. In nucleotides, the CDR3 is TGTGCCAGCAGTCTTAGAGGCACTGAAGCTTTCTTT. Protein: CASSLRGTEAFF.

The chain joins TRBV18 to TRBJ1-2, with a possible D match to TRBD1 (6 bases). Trimming removed 3 bases from V and 8 bases from J, with 16 bases in between. The V gene's germline CDR1 is KGHSH and CDR2 LQKENI. The CDR3 spans 14 residues. CDR3: CASSPLPGAEGYTF. In DNA, the CDR3 is TGTGCCAGCTCACCTCTTCCAGGGGCGGAAGGCTACACCTTC.

The sample holds one count of this clone. The chain is built from TRBV5-1 and TRBJ2-3; possibly TRBD2 for D (5 bases). V dropped 4 bases and J dropped 0 bases, with 12 bases sitting between them. CDR3 length: 15 amino acids. The germline V gene encodes CDR1 SGHRS and CDR2 YFSETQ. The CDR3 region is CASSPFGLSTDTQYF. The CDR3 bases are TGCGCCAGCAGCCCTTTCGGACTCAGCACAGATACGCAGTATTTT.

The chain uses TRBV9 and TRBJ1-6; tentative D call: TRBD1 (5 bases). CDR1 is SGDLS, CDR2 YYNGEE, per germline. Between the trimmed V and J ends, which lost 4 bases and 10 bases, there was a span of 15 bases. The CDR3 sequence is 14 residues long. The CDR3 DNA is TGTGCCAGCAGCCCCAGTGGGGCGAAATCACCCCTCCACTTT. It codes for CASSPSGAKSPLHF.

The rearrangement links TRBV10-3 to TRBJ2-7; 10 bases agree with TRBD2. CDR3 length: 13 residues. Germline V gives CDR1 ENHRY, CDR2 SYGVKD. V was pared by 10 bases and J by 6 bases, with 9 bases of the junction left unmatched. The CDR3, as DNA: TGTGCCACCACGGGACTAGCGATGGGCGAGCAGTACTTC. Residues: CATTGLAMGEQYF.

The chain carries TRBV5-1 and TRBJ2-7; TRBD2 is a possible D gene (5 bases). The CDR3 consists of 15 residues. CDR1 and CDR2 (germline): SGHRS, YFSETQ. Trimming shortened V by 4 bases and J by 1 base, and 15 bases separated the two germline ends. CDR3 coding DNA: TGCGCCAGCAGCCCCAATAGCGCAGCATCCTACGAGCAGTACTTC. Translated: CASSPNSAASYEQYF.

This clone was seen just once. V usage is TRBV9 and J usage is TRBJ2-7; TRBD1 might be the D (5 bases). CDR1 is SGDLS, CDR2 YYNGEE, per germline. Trimming took 3 bases from V and 4 from J, leaving 11 bases between them. The CDR3 runs 13 residues. The CDR3 nucleotides read TGTGCCAGCAGCGCGGCAGCAGGGTACGAGCAGTACTTC. Its protein product is CASSAAAGYEQYF.

This clone was seen just once. V gene TRBV28 combines with J gene TRBJ2-3; TRBD2 matches 14 bases. Looked up from germline, CDR1 is MDHEN and CDR2 is SYDVKM. This CDR3 is 16 amino acids long. With V trimmed by 8 bases and J by 0 bases, 4 bases remained unmatched. The DNA of the CDR3 is TGTGCCAGCTCAGGGACTAGCGGGGGTAGCACAGATACGCAGTATTTT. Its translation is CASSGTSGGSTDTQYF.

The chain carries TRBV28 and TRBJ2-5; 10 bases match TRBD1. The CDR3 extends over 15 amino acids. Germline lookup yields CDR1 MDHEN and CDR2 SYDVKM. Unmatched junction bases numbered 5, after V lost 4 bases and J lost 3 bases. CDR3 loop: CASSSPDRGKETQYF. Written as DNA, the CDR3 is TGTGCCAGCAGTTCCCCGGACAGGGGGAAAGAGACCCAGTACTTC.

The chain employs TRBV15 and TRBJ2-7; 8 bases agree with TRBD1. Trimming cost V 5 bases and J 7 bases; bases outside gene matches: 7. CDR1 is LNHNV and CDR2 is YYDKDF in the germline V gene (reference sequence). This CDR3 has 13 residues. The CDR3 DNA follows: TGTGCCACCAGCTCCGGACAGGGAGGAGAGCAGTACTTC. It is translated as CATSSGQGGEQYF.

The rearrangement joins TRBV10-3 to TRBJ1-1; D gene ambiguous. This CDR3 is 13 amino acids long. Germline CDR1 ENHRY, CDR2 SYGVKD. The V end lost 6 bases, the J end lost 3 bases, and 11 bases lay between the germline ends. This CDR3 reads CAISFAADTEAFF. The CDR3 nucleotides are TGTGCCATCAGCTTTGCTGCGGACACTGAAGCTTTCTTT.

V is TRBV9 and J is TRBJ1-1; possibly TRBD1 for D (6 bases). With 0 bases removed from V and 4 bases from J, the gap between germline ends came to 13 bases. CDR3 length: 15 residues. In germline, CDR1 is SGDLS, CDR2 YYNGEE. CDR3 sequence: CASSVEGGGITEAFF. The CDR3 DNA sequence: TGTGCCAGCAGCGTAGAGGGAGGGGGAATCACTGAAGCTTTCTTT. Full variable domain (missing parts from reference TRBV9 and TRBJ1-1): DSGVTQTPKHLITATGQRVTLRCSPRSGDLSVYWYQQSLDQGLQFLIQYYNGEERAKGNILERFSAQQFPDLHSELNLSSLELGDSALYFCASSVEGGGITEAFFGQGTRLTVV.

The chain couples TRBV4-3 to TRBJ2-1, with 7 bases fitting TRBD2. Trimming at V came to 1 base and at J to 3 bases, leaving 3 bases not matched to a gene. Germline V gene sequence: CDR1 LGHNA, CDR2 YSLEER. This CDR3 region has 15 residues. The CDR3 region has the DNA TGCGCCAGCAGCCAAGCTCGGGGGGTCTACAATGAGCAGTTCTTC. This codes for CASSQARGVYNEQFF.

The chain recombines TRBV19 with TRBJ1-3; TRBD1 is a possible D gene (5 bases). The CDR3 totals 15 residues. Germline values: CDR1 LNHDA, CDR2 SQIVND (reference sequence). V shed 5 bases and J shed 0 bases, with 11 bases lying between them. This chain's CDR3 is CASSAWDFSGNTIYF. The CDR3 DNA sequence: TGTGCCAGTAGTGCCTGGGACTTCTCTGGAAACACCATATATTTT.

V usage is TRBV19 and J usage is TRBJ2-7, with a possible D match to TRBD1 (6 bases). The length of the CDR3 is 15 residues. V lost 3 bases and J lost 3, with 15 bases in between. Germline lookup yields CDR1 LNHDA and CDR2 SQIVND (reference sequence). In nucleotides, the CDR3 is TGTGCCAGTAGTATCGAGGGTTCAGGGGTCTACGAGCAGTACTTC. This sequence encodes CASSIEGSGVYEQYF.

The J gene is TRBJ1-1, the V gene TRBV4-1, with a possible D match to TRBD1 (6 bases). Germline loops: CDR1 MGHRA, CDR2 YSYEKL. The CDR3 extends over 14 amino acids. Trimming left V 0 bases short and J 8 bases short, with 13 bases between. The CDR3 region has the DNA TGCGCCAGCAGCCAAGATTGGGGGGGCAGGGAAGCTTTCTTT. This encodes CASSQDWGGREAFF.

The V call is TRBV4-1, the J call TRBJ2-4; a possible D gene is TRBD1 (5 bases). V was cut by 3 bases and J by 0 bases, with 12 bases left in between. CDR3 size: 16 residues. CDR1 MGHRA and CDR2 YSYEKL come from the germline V gene. This CDR3 is CASSQTRVGAKNIQYF. As DNA, the CDR3 is TGCGCCAGCAGCCAGACCAGGGTGGGAGCCAAAAACATTCAGTACTTC.

CDR3 loop: CASSTGREQYF. The CDR3 region has the DNA TGTGCCAGCAGCACCGGTCGGGAGCAGTACTTC. The chain combines TRBV7-9 with TRBJ2-7; D is unresolved. V was pared by 5 bases and J by 7 bases, with 9 bases between. This CDR3 has 11 residues. Germline values: CDR1 SEHNR, CDR2 FQNEAQ (reference sequence).